This passage covers 2 T cell receptor beta chains from one sample sequenced in a study of Ad26.COV2.S vaccination and SARS-CoV-2 variants (TCRdb year 2021). The intended sense of this specimen's treatment or condition label: around 19 received Ad26.COV2.S at low or high dose, single or two shots; 5 received placebo; per-sample allocation not given. For vaccine and placebo recipients, the sequenced repertoires came from samples collected on day 63 after the first injection. Receptor libraries were prepared by the immunoSEQ multiplex PCR assay. The table was pulled from immuneACCESS by TCRdb, which kept in-frame rearrangements only. Such tables lose some clones; where checked, under half of the loss comes from unresolved V genes, and the rest has no known cause. The table for this sample lists just under 250,000 clones; around 89% of them were counted only once. The ten top clones hold around 10% of the sample.

Sequencing was performed on peripheral blood, taken in a trial of Ad26.COV2.S vaccine versus placebo. These receptor sequences come from a person aged 18 to 59 who received the Ad26.COV2.S COVID-19 vaccine or a placebo.

The chain recombines TRBV6-6 with TRBJ2-5; no clear D gene. Germline V gene sequence: CDR1 MNHNY, CDR2 SVGAGI (reference sequence). V was pared by 0 bases and J by 1 base, with 0 bases between. The CDR3 extends over 12 amino acids. The CDR3 DNA reads as TGTGCCAGCAGTTACTCCCAAGAGACCCAGTACTTC. As protein: CASSYSQETQYF.

The count of this clone is one. This rearrangement joins TRBV5-4 to TRBJ1-1, with D maybe TRBD1 (6 bases). Germline V gene lookup returns CDR1 SGHNT and CDR2 YYREEE (reference sequence). Trimming pared 2 bases from V and 0 bases from J, leaving 8 bases between. The CDR3 spans 14 residues. The CDR3 reads CASSFGGLNTEAFF. DNA for the CDR3: TGTGCCAGCAGCTTCGGGGGCCTGAACACTGAAGCTTTCTTT. Complete variable domain (other parts from reference TRBV5-4 and TRBJ1-1): ETGVTQSPTHLIKTRGQQVTLRCSSQSGHNTVSWYQQALGQGPQFIFQYYREEENGRGNFPPRFSGLQFPNYSSELNVNALELDDSALYLCASSFGGLNTEAFFGQGTRLTVV.